A single sample gave rise to the 14 T cell receptor beta chains below, sequenced in a study of shared clonotypes between healthy human individuals. TCRdb's table, derived via immunoSEQ multiplex PCR, lists solely in-frame clones and lacks some. The sample has more than 1,200,000 clones; 98% are singletons. The sample comprised naive CD4+ T cells sorted from blood. Subset meaning: CD45RA+ positively selected. Source of these receptors: a man aged 25-40 years in good health.

The CDR3 nucleotides are TGCGCCAGCAGGCTGGGACCAGCAACTAATGAAAAACTGTTTTTT. Translating gives CASRLGPATNEKLFF. This chain uses TRBV23-1 with TRBJ1-4; TRBD1 is a possible D gene (5 bases). TRBV23-1 is reported as an ORF; its role is uncertain. Trimming cost V 6 bases and J 0 bases, with 11 bases left between them. The CDR3 covers 15 residues.

The CDR3 DNA reads as TGTGCCAGCAGCCGAGCGACAGGGGACCATGAGCAGTTCTTC. It encodes CASSRATGDHEQFF. This chain uses TRBV7-3 with TRBJ2-1, with 8 bases matching TRBD1. The germline V gene encodes CDR1 SGHTA and CDR2 FQGTGA. V was clipped by 5 bases and J by 8 bases; unmatched bases: 8. CDR3 length equals 14 residues.

The rearrangement joins TRBV6-6 to TRBJ1-2, with 8 bases fitting TRBD1. The V gene's germline CDR1 is MNHNY and CDR2 SVGAGI (reference sequence). The CDR3 runs to 14 residues. The trim removed 6 bases at V and 8 bases at J, leaving 11 bases unmatched. The CDR3 nucleotides are TGTGCCAGCAGATCCCGGACAGGGCGCCCCGGCTACACCTTC. Encoded protein: CASRSRTGRPGYTF.

The V gene is TRBV5-1, the J gene TRBJ2-7; 7 bases fit TRBD1. J lost 1 base, V lost 3 bases, and 7 bases had no gene match. Germline V lookup: CDR1 SGHRS, CDR2 YFSETQ. The CDR3 covers 15 residues. In DNA, the CDR3 is TGCGCCAGCAGCTGGACCCCGGGACAGTCCTACGAGCAGTACTTC. Amino acid sequence: CASSWTPGQSYEQYF.

J is TRBJ2-7 and V is TRBV30; possibly TRBD2 for D (6 bases). V was pared by 4 bases and J by 2 bases, with 9 bases between. The germline V gene has CDR1 GTSNPN and CDR2 SVGIG (reference sequence). The CDR3 runs 12 residues. CDR3 in DNA: TGTGCCTGGATGGGCGGGGCCTACGAGCAGTACTTC. It yields the protein CAWMGGAYEQYF.

On this clone itself: The same CDR3 also results from other DNA sequences found in this sample. The chain has TRBV5-1 and TRBJ2-2, with D maybe TRBD2 (6 bases). Germline loops: CDR1 SGHRS, CDR2 YFSETQ. V was cut by 0 bases and J by 5 bases, with 8 bases left in between. The CDR3 loop spans 14 amino acids. CDR3 sequence: CASSLAGTTGELFF. The CDR3 DNA follows: TGCGCCAGCAGCTTGGCCGGGACTACCGGGGAGCTGTTTTTT. Together with reference TRBV5-1 and TRBJ2-2, the CDR3 gives the full variable domain: KAGVTQTPRYLIKTRGQQVTLSCSPISGHRSVSWYQQTPGQGLQFLFEYFSETQRNKGNFPGRFSGRQFSNSRSEMNVSTLELGDSALYLCASSLAGTTGELFFGEGSRLTVL.

The chain links TRBV2 to TRBJ1-2; D remains unclear. Germline V gene sequence: CDR1 SNHLY, CDR2 FYNNEI. Trimming took off 6 bases at V and 2 bases at J, with 10 bases between the two ends. This CDR3 region has 13 residues. CDR3 in amino acids: CASRLSSNYGYTF. Written as DNA, the CDR3 is TGTGCCAGCAGGTTGAGCAGCAACTATGGCTACACCTTC.

The chain has TRBV5-1 and TRBJ2-1; 8 nucleotides line up with TRBD1. Looked up from germline, CDR1 is SGHRS and CDR2 is YFSETQ. The CDR3 contains 15 residues. The V segment lost 4 bases and the J segment 6 bases; nucleotides outside the gene matches: 9. In nucleotides, the CDR3 is TGCGCCAGCAGCCAACCCTTGGACAGGGTCAATGAGCAGTTCTTC. Translating gives CASSQPLDRVNEQFF.

The table lists this clone with a count of one. One junction end disagrees with the germline gene, perhaps due to a read error. V and J are TRBV7-7 and TRBJ2-1; 7 positions agree with TRBD2. Germline V CDR1 and CDR2: SSHAT, FNYEAQ (reference sequence). This CDR3 comprises 18 residues. The CDR3 spells CASSLRHFAGEHRNEQFF. The CDR3 bases are TGTGCTAGCAGCTTACGTCACTTTGCGGGAGAGCACCGCAATGAGCAGTTCTTC.

A word on this clone: The sample carries other DNA sequences with the same CDR3. V gene TRBV10-3 combines with J gene TRBJ2-7; TRBD1 is a possible D gene (6 bases). The CDR3 runs to 12 residues. CDR1 and CDR2 from the germline V gene are ENHRY and SYGVKD. V was pared by 6 bases and J by 4 bases, with 10 bases between. In nucleotides, the CDR3 is TGTGCCATCAGGACAGGTGGTTACGAGCAGTACTTC. It codes for CAIRTGGYEQYF.

The chain links TRBV23-1 to TRBJ1-1, with D uncertain. TRBV23-1 is classed as an ORF, of uncertain function. Between the trimmed V and J ends, which lost 6 bases and 8 bases, there was a span of 13 bases. The CDR3 has 12 residues. CDR3 bases: TGCGCCAGCAGCCTGTTAACAGAAGAAGCTTTCTTT. It encodes CASSLLTEEAFF.

As to this clone: At the DNA level, this CDR3 is encoded by other sequences in the same sample as well. The chain carries TRBV28 and TRBJ1-2; D uncertain. The CDR3 runs 11 residues. The germline CDR1 and CDR2 sequences are MDHEN and SYDVKM. The V end was cut by 3 bases, the J end by 5 bases, with 4 bases between. Here the CDR3 reads CASSFGYGYTF. The CDR3 DNA sequence: TGTGCCAGCAGTTTCGGGTATGGCTACACCTTC.

The chain links TRBV5-8 to TRBJ1-5; D gene unclear. CDR1 is SGHTS and CDR2 is YDEGEE in the germline V gene. The CDR3 is made up of 13 amino acids. Trimming removed 2 bases at V and 4 bases at J, with 7 bases between. The CDR3 reads CASSFSTNQPQHF. CDR3 nucleotide sequence: TGTGCCAGCAGCTTTAGCACTAATCAGCCCCAGCATTTT.

On this clone: This sample also contains other DNA sequences that code for the same CDR3. V usage is TRBV6-5 and J usage is TRBJ1-2; 11 bases align to TRBD1. The CDR3 loop spans 14 amino acids. Germline V gene lookup returns CDR1 MNHEY and CDR2 SVGAGI. V dropped 4 bases and J dropped 2; count of bases not matched to a gene: 0. In DNA, the CDR3 is TGTGCCAGCAGTTGGGACAGGGGGAACTATGGCTACACCTTC. This sequence encodes CASSWDRGNYGYTF.